Presented here are 4 T cell receptor beta chains from one specimen sequenced in a study of radiation and T cells in renal cell carcinoma. As for time point: blood 4 weeks post-SBRT, at nephrectomy. Treatment noted: 15 Gy SBRT to primary tumor, nephrectomy 4 weeks later. The assay was immunoSEQ multiplex PCR, and TCRdb's table has in-frame clones only and misses some. This sample has more than 120,000 clones; roughly 90% occur once, and the top ten carry 17%. The source material was blood, sampled from a patient whose treatment included radiotherapy and nephrectomy. These receptor sequences come from a woman between 45 and 60 years old with renal cell carcinoma.

This rearrangement joins TRBV28 to TRBJ1-2, with D unclear. V lost 6 bases and J lost 8, with 16 bases in between. The germline gives CDR1 MDHEN, CDR2 SYDVKM. CDR3 length: 13 residues. CDR3 DNA sequence: TGTGCCAGCAGGGGCCGGGTCGATTTAGGCTACACCTTC. Amino acid sequence: CASRGRVDLGYTF.

The chain joins TRBV5-5 to TRBJ1-2, with TRBD1 matching over 7 bases. Germline V lookup: CDR1 SGHKS, CDR2 YYEKEE (reference sequence). The CDR3 contains 13 residues. The V segment lost 2 bases and the J segment 4 bases; nucleotides outside the gene matches: 2. The DNA for the CDR3 is TGTGCCAGCAGCTTCAGGGGGACCTATGGCTACACCTTC. Encoded protein: CASSFRGTYGYTF. Supplemented by reference TRBV5-5 and TRBJ1-2, the full variable domain reads DAGVTQSPTHLIKTRGQQVTLRCSPISGHKSVSWYQQVLGQGPQFIFQYYEKEERGRGNFPDRFSARQFPNYSSELNVNALLLGDSALYLCASSFRGTYGYTFGSGTRLTVV.

The chain couples TRBV6-6 to TRBJ2-6, with TRBD1 as a possible D gene (5 bases). V lost 6 bases and J lost 1, with 10 bases in between. The CDR3 runs 15 residues. The germline gives CDR1 MNHNY, CDR2 SVGAGI (reference sequence). CDR3 sequence reads: CASSQDSSGANVLTF. DNA for the CDR3: TGTGCCAGCAGCCAAGACAGTTCTGGGGCCAACGTCCTGACTTTC.

Comments on this clone: A junction boundary mismatches the germline segment, possibly from a read error. This sequence joins TRBV28 and TRBJ2-1; the D is unclear. The length of the CDR3 is 13 residues. Germline loops: CDR1 MDHEN, CDR2 SYDVKM. The CDR3 loop is CASSIWTHNEQFF. Here the CDR3 DNA reads TGTGCCAGCAGTATATGGACCCATAATGAGCAGTTCTTC.